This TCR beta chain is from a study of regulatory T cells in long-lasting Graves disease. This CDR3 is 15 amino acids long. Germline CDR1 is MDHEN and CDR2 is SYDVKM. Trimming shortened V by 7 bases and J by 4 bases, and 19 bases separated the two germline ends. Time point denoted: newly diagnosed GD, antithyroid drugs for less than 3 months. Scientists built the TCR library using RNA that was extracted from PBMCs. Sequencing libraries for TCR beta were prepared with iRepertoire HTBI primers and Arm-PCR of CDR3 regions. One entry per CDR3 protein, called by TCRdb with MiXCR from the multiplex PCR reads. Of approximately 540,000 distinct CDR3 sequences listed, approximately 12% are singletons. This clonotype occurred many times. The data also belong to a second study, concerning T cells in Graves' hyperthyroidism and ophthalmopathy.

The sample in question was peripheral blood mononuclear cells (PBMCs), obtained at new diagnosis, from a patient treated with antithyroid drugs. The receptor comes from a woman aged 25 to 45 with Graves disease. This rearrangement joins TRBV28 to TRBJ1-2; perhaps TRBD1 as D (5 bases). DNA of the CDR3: TGTGCCAGCATCTCGCAGGGACTTGGAGGCTATGGCTACACCTTC. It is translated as CASISQGLGGYGYTF.